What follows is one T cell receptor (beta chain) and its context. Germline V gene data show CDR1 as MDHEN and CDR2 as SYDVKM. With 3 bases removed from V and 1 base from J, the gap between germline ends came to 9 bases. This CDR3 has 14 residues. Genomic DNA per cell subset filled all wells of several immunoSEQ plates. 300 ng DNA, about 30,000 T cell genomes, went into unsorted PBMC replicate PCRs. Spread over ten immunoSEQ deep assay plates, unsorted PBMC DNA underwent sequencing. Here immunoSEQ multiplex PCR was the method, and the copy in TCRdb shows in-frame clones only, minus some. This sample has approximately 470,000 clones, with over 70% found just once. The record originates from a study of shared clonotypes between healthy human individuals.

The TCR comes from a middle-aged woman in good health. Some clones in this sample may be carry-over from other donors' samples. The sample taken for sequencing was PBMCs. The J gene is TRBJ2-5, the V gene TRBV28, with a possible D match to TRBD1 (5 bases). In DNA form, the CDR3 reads TGTGCCAGCAGTTTTACAGGAGCCCAAGAGACCCAGTACTTC. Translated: CASSFTGAQETQYF.